One sample yielded the 27 T cell receptor beta chains listed below, sequenced in a study of beta chain features in type 1 diabetes listed by TCRdb under 2018. The investigation overall reported the following: In all four CD4+ subsets, TCRB CDR3 length was moderately but significantly shorter in type 1 diabetes patients.

These receptors are not linked to any known antigen. Preparation of the library involved the immunoSEQ multiplex PCR assay. The High Capacity cDNA Reverse Transcription Kit was used to reverse transcribe all of the isolated RNA, meaning that expressed TCRB transcripts were what got sequenced. Drawn from immuneACCESS, this table holds only the in-frame rearrangements with V and J called that TCRdb kept. Clones are partly lost; checked studies trace under half to an unresolved V gene and leave the rest unexplained. Here the sample has approximately 150,000 clones; approximately 9% occur a single time. Over 0.6% of the sample is in the top ten clones. Sequencing was done on a sample of central memory CD4+ T cells from blood. These receptors all stem from a young man with type 1 diabetes.

This sequence joins TRBV29-1 and TRBJ2-1, with D maybe TRBD2 (7 bases). CDR1 is SQVTM, CDR2 ANQGSEA, per germline. Trimming took 4 bases from V and 7 from J, leaving 17 bases between them. The CDR3 totals 14 residues. The CDR3 DNA follows: TGCAGCGTTGTGGGGGGGGCGTTTCCTAATGAGCAGTTCTTC. This translates into CSVVGGAFPNEQFF.

The J gene is TRBJ2-1, the V gene TRBV11-3, with 7 bases lining up with TRBD2. The junction had 6 bases not matched to a gene; V was cut back by 1 base and J by 9 bases. CDR1 and CDR2 from the germline V gene are SGHNT and YENEEA. The length of the CDR3 is 14 residues. For the CDR3, the DNA is TGTGCCAGCAGCTTAGGCGCGGGGGAGGGTGAGCAGTTCTTC. It is translated as CASSLGAGEGEQFF. The complete variable domain, with remaining parts taken from reference TRBV11-3 and TRBJ2-1, reads EAGVVQSPRYKIIEKKQPVAFWCNPISGHNTLYWYLQNLGQGPELLIRYENEEAVDDSQLPKDRFSAERLKGVDSTLKIQPAELGDSAVYLCASSLGAGEGEQFFGPGTRLTVL.

The chain is built from TRBV29-1 and TRBJ1-2, with a weak D call TRBD1 (6 bases). Germline CDR1 and CDR2: SQVTM and ANQGSEA. V was cut by 4 bases and J by 2 bases, with 14 bases left in between. The CDR3 runs 14 residues. CDR3 bases: TGCAGCGTTGGATCCTGGACAGAAAACTATGGCTACACCTTC. Protein product: CSVGSWTENYGYTF. Looking up the rest from reference TRBV29-1 and TRBJ1-2 gives the full variable domain: SAVISQKPSRDICQRGTSLTIQCQVDSQVTMMFWYRQQPGQSLTLIATANQGSEATYESGFVIDKFPISRPNLTFSTLTVSNMSPEDSSIYLCSVGSWTENYGYTFGSGTRLTVV.

This clone was seen a few times. The chain employs TRBV27 and TRBJ1-6; perhaps TRBD1 as D (6 bases). Trimming removed 4 bases from V and 7 bases from J, with 11 bases in between. This CDR3 has 14 amino acids. Germline-derived CDR1 and CDR2 are MNHEY and SMNVEV (reference sequence). DNA of the CDR3: TGTGCCAGCAGTTCCTACAGGGCAAATTCACCCCTCCACTTT. Amino acids: CASSSYRANSPLHF.

This clone was seen only a few times. V and J are TRBV9 and TRBJ1-1, with D perhaps TRBD1 (6 bases). The CDR3 length is 12 residues. Trimming took 0 bases from V and 7 from J, leaving 7 bases between them. From germline, CDR1 is SGDLS and CDR2 YYNGEE. The CDR3 is CASSVGGGEAFF. The CDR3, as DNA: TGTGCCAGCAGCGTAGGAGGGGGTGAAGCTTTCTTT.

This clone was seen only a few times. The J gene is TRBJ2-3, the V gene TRBV19, with D possibly being TRBD2 (5 bases). This CDR3 is 14 amino acids long. Germline assignment: CDR1 LNHDA and CDR2 SQIVND (reference sequence). Trimming took 6 bases from V and 2 from J, leaving 12 bases between them. The CDR3 DNA reads as TGTGCCAGTAGACAAGCGGCGTCCACAGATACGCAGTATTTT. It encodes CASRQAASTDTQYF.

The chain is built from TRBV19 and TRBJ1-1; D gene ambiguous. The germline gives CDR1 LNHDA, CDR2 SQIVND (reference sequence). CDR3 length: 13 amino acids. Trimming removed 6 bases from V and 5 bases from J, with 13 bases in between. The CDR3 nucleotides are TGTGCCAGTAGGCCTGAAGTGGAGACTGAAGCTTTCTTT. Translation: CASRPEVETEAFF.

This clone has more than one count but fewer than ten. The rearrangement joins TRBV5-4 to TRBJ2-7; 9 bases line up with TRBD2. From germline, CDR1 is SGHNT and CDR2 YYREEE (reference sequence). V lost 2 bases to trimming and J lost 6 bases; unmatched junction nucleotides: 9. The CDR3 has 15 residues. DNA for the CDR3: TGTGCCAGCAGCTTCCTAGCGGGGAAGGTCATCGAGCAGTACTTC. Protein: CASSFLAGKVIEQYF.

The sample holds many counts of this clone. The rearrangement joins TRBV19 to TRBJ2-3; D is unresolved. V lost 1 base, J lost 4 bases, and 9 bases lay in between. The V gene's germline CDR1 is LNHDA and CDR2 SQIVND (reference sequence). This CDR3 has 14 residues. Here the CDR3 DNA reads TGTGCCAGTAGTATAGGAGGTGCCGCAGATACGCAGTATTTT. Translation: CASSIGGAADTQYF.

The J gene is TRBJ2-2, the V gene TRBV19, with 9 bases that match TRBD2. Germline lookup yields CDR1 LNHDA and CDR2 SQIVND (reference sequence). With V trimmed by 5 bases and J by 4 bases, 5 bases remained unmatched. The CDR3 spans 15 residues. The CDR3 sequence: CASSGAGGITGELFF. For the CDR3, the DNA is TGTGCCAGTAGTGGAGCGGGAGGAATCACCGGGGAGCTGTTTTTT.

This clone was seen more than once but under ten times. The rearrangement joins TRBV5-1 to TRBJ1-1; TRBD1 might be the D (6 bases). Germline V gene sequence: CDR1 SGHRS, CDR2 YFSETQ. This CDR3 comprises 13 residues. V was cut by 7 bases and J by 1 base, with 11 bases left in between. The CDR3 is CASASQGNTEAFF. Here the CDR3 DNA reads TGCGCCAGCGCGTCACAGGGGAACACTGAAGCTTTCTTT.

V usage is TRBV18 and J usage is TRBJ1-1; D is uncertain. V lost 5 bases, J lost 2 bases, and 15 bases lay in between. The CDR3 is 15 amino acids. Germline loops: CDR1 KGHSH, CDR2 LQKENI. The CDR3 region is CASSSGGGGNTEAFF. CDR3 coding DNA: TGTGCCAGCTCATCTGGTGGAGGCGGCAACACTGAAGCTTTCTTT. The entire variable domain, with the rest obtained from reference TRBV18 and TRBJ1-1, is as follows: NAGVMQNPRHLVRRRGQEARLRCSPMKGHSHVYWYRQLPEEGLKFMVYLQKENIIDESGMPKERFSAEFPKEGPSILRIQQVVRGDSAAYFCASSSGGGGNTEAFFGQGTRLTVV.

This clone was recorded a few times. The chain recombines TRBV13 with TRBJ1-2; perhaps TRBD1 as D (5 bases). Per the germline V gene, CDR1 is PRHDT and CDR2 is FYEKMQ (reference sequence). The CDR3 totals 12 residues. V lost 4 bases to trimming and J lost 5 bases, with 8 bases between them. The CDR3, as DNA: TGTGCCAGCAGCTCGCAGGGATATGGCTACACCTTC. Translating it yields CASSSQGYGYTF.

The chain carries TRBV30 and TRBJ1-2; D is unresolved. The V gene lost 0 bases and the J gene lost 10 bases, with 12 bases spanning the gap. The CDR3 has 12 amino acids. Germline V CDR1 and CDR2: GTSNPN, SVGIG (reference sequence). DNA for the CDR3: TGTGCCTGGAGTGTCGGTAACGCGGACTACACCTTC. Protein product: CAWSVGNADYTF.

The chain recombines TRBV5-1 with TRBJ2-5; TRBD1 matches at 9 bases. V lost 4 bases and J lost 3; bases outside the gene matches: 7. Germline CDR1 and CDR2: SGHRS and YFSETQ. The CDR3 sequence is 15 residues long. CDR3 sequence: CASSLTGGKEETQYF. In DNA, the CDR3 is TGCGCCAGCAGCCTTACAGGGGGCAAGGAAGAGACCCAGTACTTC.

The chain is built from TRBV28 and TRBJ2-5, with D perhaps matching TRBD2 (6 bases). Germline CDR1 and CDR2: MDHEN and SYDVKM. Trimming shortened V by 5 bases and J by 3 bases, and 16 bases separated the two germline ends. The CDR3 is 15 residues long. The CDR3 DNA reads as TGTGCCAGCAGTGTAGGCCTGGGCGGGAAAGAGACCCAGTACTTC. This gives the protein CASSVGLGGKETQYF.

V and J are TRBV6-5 and TRBJ1-2; D uncertain. The germline V gene encodes CDR1 MNHEY and CDR2 SVGAGI. V lost 3 bases and J 8 bases, leaving 7 bases between the germline ends. This CDR3 contains 11 residues. The CDR3 coding sequence is TGTGCCAGCAGTTATCCGGGGGGCTACACCTTC. Protein: CASSYPGGYTF.

This clone was counted only a few times. This chain uses TRBV29-1 with TRBJ1-1, with 10 bases matching TRBD1. J gave up 1 base and V 4 bases, and 3 bases lay outside the gene matches. This CDR3 spans 14 amino acids. The germline V gene has CDR1 SQVTM and CDR2 ANQGSEA. CDR3 sequence (DNA): TGCAGCGTTGGACAGGGGGCCGCGAACACTGAAGCTTTCTTT. Its protein is CSVGQGAANTEAFF.

In this sample, this clone turned up a few times. The gene calls are TRBV7-2 and TRBJ1-2; D gene unclear. The CDR3 is 12 amino acids. The ends were cut back, 5 bases at V and 5 bases at J, with 9 bases in the middle. Germline-derived CDR1 and CDR2 are SGHTA and FQGNSA. The CDR3 sequence is CASSPSPYGYTF. The CDR3 DNA reads TGTGCCAGCAGCCCTAGTCCTTATGGCTACACCTTC. Supplemented by reference TRBV7-2 and TRBJ1-2, the full variable domain reads GAGVSQSPSNKVTEKGKDVELRCDPISGHTALYWYRQSLGQGLEFLIYFQGNSAPDKSGLPSDRFSAERTGGSVSTLTIQRTQQEDSAVYLCASSPSPYGYTFGSGTRLTVV.

In its sample, this clone was seen a few times. The chain joins TRBV7-2 to TRBJ2-2; D possibly corresponds to TRBD1 (5 bases). In germline, CDR1 is SGHTA, CDR2 FQGNSA. The V end was cut by 3 bases, the J end by 3 bases, with 5 bases between. The CDR3 consists of 13 residues. The CDR3 sequence: CASSFRDTGELFF. The CDR3 coding sequence is TGTGCCAGCAGCTTCAGGGACACCGGGGAGCTGTTTTTT.

This rearrangement joins TRBV19 to TRBJ2-3, with 13 positions matching TRBD2. V lost 5 bases, J lost 7 bases, and 6 bases stayed unmatched. The CDR3 has 15 residues. Germline values: CDR1 LNHDA, CDR2 SQIVND (reference sequence). The CDR3 DNA reads TGTGCCAGTAGTCCGGGACTAGCGGGGTCATATACGCAGTATTTT. The encoded protein is CASSPGLAGSYTQYF. Drawing the rest from reference TRBV19 and TRBJ2-3, the complete variable domain is DGGITQSPKYLFRKEGQNVTLSCEQNLNHDAMYWYRQDPGQGLRLIYYSQIVNDFQKGDIAEGYSVSREKKESFPLTVTSAQKNPTAFYLCASSPGLAGSYTQYFGPGTRLTVL.

The chain links TRBV10-3 to TRBJ2-3, with 8 bases fitting TRBD1. Germline trimming cut 9 bases from V and 6 bases from J; bases unmatched to any gene: 5. This CDR3 is 12 amino acids long. Germline lookup yields CDR1 ENHRY and CDR2 SYGVKD. The CDR3 region has the DNA TGTGCCATTTGGGACAGGTCGGATACGCAGTATTTT. Translated, it gives CAIWDRSDTQYF.

A few counts support this clone. The chain carries TRBV19 and TRBJ2-1; 10 nucleotides agree with TRBD2. With 7 bases clipped from V and 6 bases from J, the junction kept 3 bases outside the gene matches. The CDR3 loop spans 13 amino acids. CDR1 is LNHDA and CDR2 is SQIVND in the germline V gene (reference sequence). This CDR3 reads CASKLAGTNEQFF. As DNA, the CDR3 is TGTGCCAGTAAACTAGCGGGGACCAATGAGCAGTTCTTC.

The chain combines TRBV5-1 with TRBJ1-5; 8 bases agree with TRBD1. The V segment lost 0 bases and the J segment 7 bases; nucleotides outside the gene matches: 9. The CDR3 consists of 16 residues. The V gene's germline CDR1 is SGHRS and CDR2 YFSETQ. The CDR3: CASSLDPQGAGQPQHF. As DNA, the CDR3 is TGCGCCAGCAGCTTGGACCCCCAGGGGGCGGGACAGCCCCAGCATTTT.

This clone came up a few times. The V gene is TRBV6-1, the J gene TRBJ1-6, with D unclear. This CDR3 comprises 17 residues. Per germline, CDR1 MNHNS and CDR2 SASEGT. The V end was cut by 0 bases, the J end by 0 bases, with 9 bases between. In DNA, the CDR3 is TGTGCCAGCAGTGAAGCGGCCGCTGGCTCCTATAATTCACCCCTCCACTTT. Translated: CASSEAAAGSYNSPLHF.

This clone has only a few counts. The CDR3 DNA sequence: TGTGCCAGCACCCCCAGTTACGGGGGGTCCTCCTACAATGAGCAGTTCTTC. The encoded protein is CASTPSYGGSSYNEQFF. The rearrangement joins TRBV4-2 to TRBJ2-1; 7 nucleotides line up with TRBD2. After removal of 7 bases from V and 0 bases from J, the junction contained 12 bases not matched to a gene. Germline V gene sequence: CDR1 LGHNA, CDR2 YNFKEQ. The CDR3 totals 17 residues.

The chain has TRBV7-8 and TRBJ1-1; no reliable D call. V dropped 3 bases and J dropped 0 bases, with 8 bases sitting between them. Germline CDR1 and CDR2: SGHVS and FQNEAQ. There are 14 residues in the CDR3. The CDR3 spells CASSLAGMNTEAFF. The CDR3 region has the DNA TGTGCCAGCAGCTTGGCGGGGATGAACACTGAAGCTTTCTTT.